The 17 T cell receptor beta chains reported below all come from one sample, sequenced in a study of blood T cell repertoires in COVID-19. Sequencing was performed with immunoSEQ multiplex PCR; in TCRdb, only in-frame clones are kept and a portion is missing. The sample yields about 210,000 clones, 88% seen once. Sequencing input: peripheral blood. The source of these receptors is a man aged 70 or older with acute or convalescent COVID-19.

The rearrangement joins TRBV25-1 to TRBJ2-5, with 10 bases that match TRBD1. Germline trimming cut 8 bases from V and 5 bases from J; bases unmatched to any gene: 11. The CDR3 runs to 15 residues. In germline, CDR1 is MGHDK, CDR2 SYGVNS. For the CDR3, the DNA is TGTGCCAGCCGCCGACAGGGGGCATTCGGGGAGACCCAGTACTTC. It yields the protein CASRRQGAFGETQYF. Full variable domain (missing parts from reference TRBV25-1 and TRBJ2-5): EADIYQTPRYLVIGTGKKITLECSQTMGHDKMYWYQQDPGMELHLIHYSYGVNSTEKGDLSSESTVSRIRTEHFPLTLESARPSHTSQYLCASRRQGAFGETQYFGPGTRLLVL.

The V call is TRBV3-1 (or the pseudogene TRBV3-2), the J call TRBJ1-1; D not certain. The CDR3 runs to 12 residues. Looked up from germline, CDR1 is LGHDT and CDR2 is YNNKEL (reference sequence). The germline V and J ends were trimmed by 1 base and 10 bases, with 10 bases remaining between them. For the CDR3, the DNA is TGTGCCAGCAGCCAAGGCGGGGTAGGAGCTTTCTTT. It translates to CASSQGGVGAFF.

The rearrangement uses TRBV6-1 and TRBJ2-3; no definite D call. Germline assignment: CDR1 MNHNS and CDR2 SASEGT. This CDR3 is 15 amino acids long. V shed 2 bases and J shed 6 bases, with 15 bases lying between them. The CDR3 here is CASSEYIRVGDTQYF. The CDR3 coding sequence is TGTGCCAGCAGTGAATACATCCGGGTTGGGGATACGCAGTATTTT.

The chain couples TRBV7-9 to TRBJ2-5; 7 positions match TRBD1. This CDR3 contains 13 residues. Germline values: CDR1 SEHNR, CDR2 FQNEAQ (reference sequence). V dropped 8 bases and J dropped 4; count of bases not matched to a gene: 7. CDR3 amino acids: CASRAAGGETQYF. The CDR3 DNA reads TGTGCCAGCCGCGCAGCAGGGGGAGAGACCCAGTACTTC.

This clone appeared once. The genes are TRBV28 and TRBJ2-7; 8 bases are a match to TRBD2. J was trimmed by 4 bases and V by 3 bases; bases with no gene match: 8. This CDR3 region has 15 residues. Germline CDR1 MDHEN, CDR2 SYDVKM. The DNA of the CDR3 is TGTGCCAGCAGTTTGTCCGGGACTAGGATATACGAGCAGTACTTC. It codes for CASSLSGTRIYEQYF.

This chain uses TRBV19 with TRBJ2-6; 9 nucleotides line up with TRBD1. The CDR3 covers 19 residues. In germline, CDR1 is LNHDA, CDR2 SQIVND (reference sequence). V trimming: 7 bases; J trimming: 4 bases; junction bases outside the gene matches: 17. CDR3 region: CASMRTRGTGRTGANVLTF. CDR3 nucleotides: TGTGCCAGTATGCGAACCCGAGGGACAGGGCGAACAGGGGCCAACGTCCTGACTTTC.

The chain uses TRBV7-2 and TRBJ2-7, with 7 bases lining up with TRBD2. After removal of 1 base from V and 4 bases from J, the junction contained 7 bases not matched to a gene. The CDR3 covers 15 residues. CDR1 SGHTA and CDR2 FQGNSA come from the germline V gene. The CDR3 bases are TGTGCCAGCAGCTTAGGTTCTAGCGGCCCATACGAGCAGTACTTC. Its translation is CASSLGSSGPYEQYF.

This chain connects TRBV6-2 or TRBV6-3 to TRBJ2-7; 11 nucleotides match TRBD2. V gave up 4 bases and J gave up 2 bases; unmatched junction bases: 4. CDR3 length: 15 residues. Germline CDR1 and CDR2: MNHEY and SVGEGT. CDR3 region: CASSWSSGRPYEQYF. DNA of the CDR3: TGTGCCAGCAGTTGGTCTAGCGGGAGGCCCTACGAGCAGTACTTC.

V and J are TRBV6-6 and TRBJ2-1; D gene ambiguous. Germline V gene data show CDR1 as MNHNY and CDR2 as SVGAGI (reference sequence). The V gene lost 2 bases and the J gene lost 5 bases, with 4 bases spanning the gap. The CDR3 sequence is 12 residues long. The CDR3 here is CASSYRDNEQFF. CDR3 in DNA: TGTGCCAGCAGTTACAGAGACAATGAGCAGTTCTTC.

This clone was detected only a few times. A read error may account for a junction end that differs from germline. The CDR3 bases are TGTGCCAGCAGCTTAGCAGCGTATGGGTACACCTTC. This encodes CASSLAAYGYTF. V and J are TRBV7-9 and TRBJ1-2; D remains ambiguous. Per the germline V gene, CDR1 is SEHNR and CDR2 is FQNEAQ (reference sequence). The CDR3 consists of 12 residues.

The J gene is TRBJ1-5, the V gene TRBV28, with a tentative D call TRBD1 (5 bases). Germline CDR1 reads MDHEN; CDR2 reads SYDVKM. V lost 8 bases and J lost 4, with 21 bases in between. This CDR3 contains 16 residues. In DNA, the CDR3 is TGTGCCAGCCAAGACGGAGGGGCGCTTATGAATCAGCCCCAGCATTTT. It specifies CASQDGGALMNQPQHF.

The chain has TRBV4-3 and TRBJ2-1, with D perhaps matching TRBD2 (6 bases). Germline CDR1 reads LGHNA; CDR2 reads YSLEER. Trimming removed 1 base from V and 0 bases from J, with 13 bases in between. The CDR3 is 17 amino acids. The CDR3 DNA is TGCGCCAGCAGCCAAGCGCGGGCGGGGAGCTCCTACAATGAGCAGTTCTTC. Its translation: CASSQARAGSSYNEQFF.

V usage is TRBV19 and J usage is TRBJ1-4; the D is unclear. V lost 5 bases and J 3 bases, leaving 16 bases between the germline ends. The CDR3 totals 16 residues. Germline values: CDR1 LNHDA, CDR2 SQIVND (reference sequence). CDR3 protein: CASSFRRGGSNEKLFF. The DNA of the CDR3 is TGTGCCAGTAGTTTCCGCCGCGGAGGGTCTAATGAAAAACTGTTTTTT.

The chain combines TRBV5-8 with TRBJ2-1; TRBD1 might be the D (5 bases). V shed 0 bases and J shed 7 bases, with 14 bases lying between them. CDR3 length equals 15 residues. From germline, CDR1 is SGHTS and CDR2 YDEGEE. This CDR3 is CASSLVGAGRNEQFF. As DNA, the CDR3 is TGTGCCAGCAGCTTGGTTGGCGCAGGGCGAAATGAGCAGTTCTTC.

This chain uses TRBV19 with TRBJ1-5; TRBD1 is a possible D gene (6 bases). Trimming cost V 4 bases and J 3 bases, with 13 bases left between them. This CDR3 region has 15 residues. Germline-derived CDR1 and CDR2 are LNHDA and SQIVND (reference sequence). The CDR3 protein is CASSTPDRNNQPQHF. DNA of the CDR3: TGTGCCAGTAGTACCCCAGACAGGAACAATCAGCCCCAGCATTTT.

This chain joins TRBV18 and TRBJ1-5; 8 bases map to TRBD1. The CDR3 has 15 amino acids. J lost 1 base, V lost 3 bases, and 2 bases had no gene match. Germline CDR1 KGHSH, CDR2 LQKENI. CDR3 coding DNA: TGTGCCAGCTCACCTACAGGGGGGAGCAATCAGCCCCAGCATTTT. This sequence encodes CASSPTGGSNQPQHF.

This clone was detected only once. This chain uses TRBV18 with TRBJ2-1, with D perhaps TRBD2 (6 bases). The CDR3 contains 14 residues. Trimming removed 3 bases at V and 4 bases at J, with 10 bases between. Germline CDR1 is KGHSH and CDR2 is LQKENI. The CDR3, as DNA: TGTGCCAGCTCACCGGAGGGCTGGTACAATGAGCAGTTCTTC. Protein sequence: CASSPEGWYNEQFF.